The 6 T cell receptor beta chains listed next were all sequenced from one sample in a study of monozygotic twins with inflammatory bowel disease. TCRdb re-called the 5' RACE reads and gives one entry per CDR3 protein, without DNA. The table for this sample gives some 170,000 distinct CDR3 sequences. The sequenced sample was blood. Receptor source: a human donor with ulcerative colitis or Crohn's disease, or a healthy co-twin of an affected twin (not recorded which).

This rearrangement joins TRBV7-9 to TRBJ2-7; the D call of TRBD2 rests on TCRdb alone, since no DNA is present to check it. Germline V gene data show CDR1 as SEHNR and CDR2 as FQNEAQ (reference sequence). The CDR3 covers 15 residues. This chain's CDR3 is CASSSPGLEAYEQYF.

The chain has TRBV7-3 and TRBJ1-4. There are 15 residues in the CDR3. Germline CDR1 is SGHTA and CDR2 is FQGTGA. CDR3 residues: CASSLTGEENEKLFF. Looking up the rest from reference TRBV7-3 and TRBJ1-4 gives the full variable domain: GAGVSQTPSNKVTEKGKYVELRCDPISGHTALYWYRQSLGQGPEFLIYFQGTGAADDSGLPNDRFFAVRPEGSVSTLKIQRTERGDSAVYLCASSLTGEENEKLFFGSGTQLSVL.

V and J are TRBV12-3 or TRBV12-4 and TRBJ2-7; TCRdb indicates TRBD2, and absent DNA this call remains unverified. This CDR3 region has 15 residues. CDR3 sequence reads: CASSSGTSGNYEQYF.

The chain carries TRBV19 and TRBJ2-7; TCRdb returns TRBD2, unconfirmable since there is no DNA. This CDR3 has 12 amino acids. The V gene's germline CDR1 is LNHDA and CDR2 SQIVND (reference sequence). The CDR3 here is CASASGPYEQYF. The entire variable domain, with the rest obtained from reference TRBV19 and TRBJ2-7, is as follows: DGGITQSPKYLFRKEGQNVTLSCEQNLNHDAMYWYRQDPGQGLRLIYYSQIVNDFQKGDIAEGYSVSREKKESFPLTVTSAQKNPTAFYLCASASGPYEQYFGPGTRLTVT.

The rearrangement uses TRBV10-1 and TRBJ2-2; TCRdb proposes TRBD1, but this gene call is untestable without DNA. CDR3 length: 20 amino acids. Germline V gene lookup returns CDR1 WNHNN and CDR2 SYGVQD (reference sequence). The CDR3 region is CASSPFGTGLTTANTGELFF.

The J gene is TRBJ1-1, the V gene TRBV5-5. This CDR3 spans 16 amino acids. From germline, CDR1 is SGHKS and CDR2 YYEKEE (reference sequence). CDR3 sequence reads: CASTNPLAGLNTEAFF.